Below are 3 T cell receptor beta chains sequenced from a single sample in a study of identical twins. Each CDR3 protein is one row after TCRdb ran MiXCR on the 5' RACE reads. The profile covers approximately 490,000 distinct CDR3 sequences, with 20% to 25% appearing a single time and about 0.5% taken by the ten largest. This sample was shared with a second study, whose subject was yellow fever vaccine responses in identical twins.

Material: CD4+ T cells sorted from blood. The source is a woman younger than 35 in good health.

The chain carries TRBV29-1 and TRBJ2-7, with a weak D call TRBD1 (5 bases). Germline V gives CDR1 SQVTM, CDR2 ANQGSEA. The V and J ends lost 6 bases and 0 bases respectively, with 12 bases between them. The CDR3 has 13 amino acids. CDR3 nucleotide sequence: TGCAGCGTGGCCCAGGGTGCCTCCTACGAGCAGTACTTC. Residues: CSVAQGASYEQYF.

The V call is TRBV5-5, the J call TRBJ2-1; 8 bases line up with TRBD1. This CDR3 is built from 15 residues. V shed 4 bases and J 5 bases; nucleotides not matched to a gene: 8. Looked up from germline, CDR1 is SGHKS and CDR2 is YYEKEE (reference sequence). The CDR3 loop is CASSLGQGINNEQFF. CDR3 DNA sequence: TGTGCCAGCAGCCTCGGACAGGGTATCAACAATGAGCAGTTCTTC.

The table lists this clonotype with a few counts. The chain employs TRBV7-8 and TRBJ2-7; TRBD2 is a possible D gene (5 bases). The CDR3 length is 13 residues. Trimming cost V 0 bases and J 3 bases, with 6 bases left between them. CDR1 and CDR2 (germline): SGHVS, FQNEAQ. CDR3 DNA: TGTGCCAGCAGCTTAGCGGCGGGCTACGAGCAGTACGTC. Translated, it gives CASSLAAGYEQYV.